A single sample gave rise to the 23 T cell receptor beta chains below, sequenced in a study of blood T cell repertoires in COVID-19. TCRdb's table, derived via immunoSEQ multiplex PCR, lists solely in-frame clones and lacks some. Of about 60,000 clones in the sample, roughly 82% were seen once. The sample consisted of peripheral blood. These receptors came from a human donor in a cohort sampled during active COVID-19.

The chain carries TRBV5-1 and TRBJ1-1, with a tentative D call TRBD1 (5 bases). CDR1 is SGHRS and CDR2 is YFSETQ in the germline V gene. This CDR3 has 15 amino acids. Deletions cut 3 bases from V and 2 bases from J, with 14 bases between. Written as DNA, the CDR3 is TGCGCCAGCAGCTGGGCAAAGGGGCTAAACACTGAAGCTTTCTTT. This gives the protein CASSWAKGLNTEAFF.

The chain couples TRBV28 to TRBJ1-2, with a tentative D call TRBD1 (6 bases). The CDR3 runs to 13 residues. V shed 7 bases and J shed 7 bases, with 16 bases lying between them. Germline-derived CDR1 and CDR2 are MDHEN and SYDVKM. The CDR3 DNA follows: TGTGCCAGCAACAAGGACAGAAACAGTGGCTACACCTTC. Its translation is CASNKDRNSGYTF.

This clone was found once. This chain links TRBV30 with TRBJ1-5; TRBD1 matches 7 bases. With 3 bases clipped from V and 7 bases from J, the junction kept 6 bases outside the gene matches. This CDR3 region has 13 residues. Germline CDR1 reads GTSNPN; CDR2 reads SVGIG (reference sequence). CDR3 in amino acids: CAWSKGGVQPQHF. CDR3 nucleotides: TGTGCCTGGAGCAAAGGGGGCGTCCAGCCCCAGCATTTT.

This sequence joins TRBV28 and TRBJ2-3, with TRBD2 matching over 10 bases. This CDR3 spans 16 amino acids. CDR1 MDHEN and CDR2 SYDVKM come from the germline V gene. V was pared by 4 bases and J by 0 bases, with 4 bases of the junction left unmatched. The CDR3 sequence is CASSSLAGASTDTQYF. The DNA for the CDR3 is TGTGCCAGCAGTTCCCTAGCGGGGGCTAGCACAGATACGCAGTATTTT.

The V call is TRBV5-4, the J call TRBJ2-7; 9 positions match TRBD2. Germline V lookup: CDR1 SGHNT, CDR2 YYREEE (reference sequence). The ends lost 2 bases at V and 4 bases at J; junction bases unmatched: 10. This CDR3 has 16 amino acids. The CDR3 spells CASSFPGASGAYEQYF. Written as DNA, the CDR3 is TGTGCCAGCAGCTTCCCGGGGGCTAGCGGGGCATACGAGCAGTACTTC.

The gene calls are TRBV3-1 (or the pseudogene TRBV3-2) and TRBJ1-2, with no clear D. Trimming stripped 1 base from V and 8 bases from J, with 8 bases between. The germline V gene has CDR1 LGHDT and CDR2 YNNKEL (reference sequence). The CDR3 totals 12 residues. CDR3 region: CASSQGSPGYTF. DNA of the CDR3: TGTGCCAGCAGCCAAGGTTCTCCGGGCTACACCTTC.

The chain couples TRBV10-1 to TRBJ1-2; perhaps TRBD1 as D (6 bases). This CDR3 is 13 amino acids long. Trimming took off 5 bases at V and 1 base at J, with 8 bases between the two ends. Germline assignment: CDR1 WNHNN and CDR2 SYGVQD (reference sequence). In nucleotides, the CDR3 is TGCGCCAGCAGTCCGGGACATAACTATGGCTACACCTTC. Protein: CASSPGHNYGYTF.

In this sample, this clone turned up a few times. The rearrangement uses TRBV7-9 and TRBJ2-1; D may be TRBD1 (6 bases). The CDR3 spans 15 residues. The V and J ends lost 4 bases and 5 bases respectively, with 15 bases between them. Germline V gene data show CDR1 as SEHNR and CDR2 as FQNEAQ (reference sequence). CDR3: CASSSPRDKHNEQFF. DNA for the CDR3: TGTGCCAGCAGCTCCCCTCGGGACAAACACAATGAGCAGTTCTTC. Full variable domain (rest looked up from reference TRBV7-9 and TRBJ2-1): DTGVSQNPRHKITKRGQNVTFRCDPISEHNRLYWYRQTLGQGPEFLTYFQNEAQLEKSRLLSDRFSAERPKGSFSTLEIQRTEQGDSAMYLCASSSPRDKHNEQFFGPGTRLTVL.

The V and J genes are TRBV9 and TRBJ1-2, with D uncertain. V was cut by 4 bases and J by 1 base, with 11 bases left in between. Germline V CDR1 and CDR2: SGDLS, YYNGEE. This CDR3 contains 14 residues. The CDR3 nucleotides are TGTGCCAGCAGCCACTTTGAGGGTAACTATGGCTACACCTTC. It yields the protein CASSHFEGNYGYTF.

The CDR3 nucleotides read TGTGCCAGCAGCTTTACCGACACCTACGAGCAGTACTTC. Translation gives CASSFTDTYEQYF. The chain carries TRBV7-2 and TRBJ2-7; D is uncertain. V was cut by 3 bases and J by 2 bases, with 8 bases left in between. Germline lookup yields CDR1 SGHTA and CDR2 FQGNSA. This CDR3 spans 13 amino acids.

V gene TRBV30 combines with J gene TRBJ2-7; 8 bases fit TRBD1. The CDR3 covers 13 residues. The germline V gene has CDR1 GTSNPN and CDR2 SVGIG (reference sequence). V was clipped by 3 bases and J by 11 bases; unmatched bases: 12. The CDR3 reads CAWSRSSGGEEYF. DNA for the CDR3: TGTGCCTGGAGCCGGAGTTCAGGGGGCGAAGAGTACTTC.

The rearrangement uses TRBV30 and TRBJ2-5; D gene ambiguous. Germline V CDR1 and CDR2: GTSNPN, SVGIG (reference sequence). Between the trimmed V and J ends, which lost 0 bases and 5 bases, there was a span of 10 bases. CDR3 length: 13 amino acids. In DNA, the CDR3 is TGTGCCTGGAGTGTGAGCAGGCGTGAGACCCAGTACTTC. Translation: CAWSVSRRETQYF.

The chain employs TRBV30 and TRBJ1-1; D is possibly TRBD1 (5 bases). CDR1 is GTSNPN, CDR2 SVGIG, per germline (reference sequence). Deletions cut 2 bases from V and 8 bases from J, with 18 bases between. The CDR3 consists of 14 residues. The CDR3 protein is CAWSYQLDSPEAFF. The DNA of the CDR3 is TGTGCCTGGAGTTATCAGTTAGACAGCCCAGAAGCTTTCTTT.

This clone has more than one count but fewer than ten. The chain combines TRBV2 with TRBJ2-7; 8 bases align to TRBD2. Per germline, CDR1 SNHLY and CDR2 FYNNEI. This CDR3 region has 15 residues. V dropped 6 bases and J dropped 6; count of bases not matched to a gene: 13. In DNA form, the CDR3 reads TGTGCCAGCAGACCCAACCCGGGACTAGGGGGCGAGCAGTACTTC. It translates to CASRPNPGLGGEQYF.

The J gene is TRBJ2-2, the V gene TRBV9, with 7 bases fitting TRBD2. CDR3 length equals 16 residues. The V gene's germline CDR1 is SGDLS and CDR2 YYNGEE. The V segment lost 4 bases and the J segment 2 bases; nucleotides outside the gene matches: 8. CDR3 DNA sequence: TGTGCCAGCAGCCTTCGGGGGGACCAAAACACCGGGGAGCTGTTTTTT. Residues: CASSLRGDQNTGELFF.

The chain employs TRBV6-6 and TRBJ2-7; 9 nucleotides align to TRBD2. CDR3 size: 16 residues. The trim removed 2 bases at V and 1 base at J, leaving 6 bases unmatched. The germline V gene has CDR1 MNHNY and CDR2 SVGAGI (reference sequence). The CDR3 protein is CASSYLGTSRSYEQYF. CDR3 DNA: TGTGCCAGCAGTTACCTCGGGACTAGCCGATCCTACGAGCAGTACTTC.

CDR3 sequence: CASSRDREYSPLHF. CDR3 sequence (DNA): TGTGCCAGCTCACGTGACAGGGAGTATTCACCCCTCCACTTT. The chain links TRBV18 to TRBJ1-6; TRBD1 matches at 7 bases. Losses at the gene ends were 4 bases for V and 8 bases for J; bases not matched to a gene: 5. This CDR3 has 14 amino acids. Per germline, CDR1 KGHSH and CDR2 LQKENI.

There are a few counts of this clone. The rearrangement links TRBV4-1 to TRBJ2-2; TRBD2 might be the D (5 bases). CDR1 is MGHRA, CDR2 YSYEKL, per germline. Trimming removed 1 base from V and 7 bases from J, with 16 bases in between. The CDR3 is 16 residues long. The CDR3 sequence is CASSQVAGVTGGELFF. In nucleotides, the CDR3 is TGCGCCAGCAGCCAAGTAGCCGGGGTGACGGGCGGGGAGCTGTTTTTT.

Many counts were recorded for this clone. The genes are TRBV6-6 and TRBJ1-5, with a weak D call TRBD1 (6 bases). The germline CDR1 and CDR2 sequences are MNHNY and SVGAGI (reference sequence). Trimming cost V 2 bases and J 2 bases, with 13 bases left between them. The CDR3 length is 16 residues. DNA of the CDR3: TGTGCCAGCAGTTACCCCCAGGACAGACGCAATCAGCCCCAGCATTTT. Its protein product is CASSYPQDRRNQPQHF.

The chain recombines TRBV18 with TRBJ2-1; 8 nucleotides line up with TRBD1. The CDR3 is 14 residues long. Germline trimming cut 4 bases from V and 4 bases from J; bases unmatched to any gene: 3. Germline CDR1 and CDR2: KGHSH and LQKENI. The CDR3 loop is CASSRDRSYNEQFF. The CDR3 region has the DNA TGTGCCAGCTCACGGGACAGGTCTTACAATGAGCAGTTCTTC.

The chain has TRBV18 and TRBJ2-7; TRBD1 is a possible D gene (6 bases). Germline CDR1 is KGHSH and CDR2 is LQKENI. Trimming took 3 bases from V and 5 from J, leaving 11 bases between them. The CDR3 is 13 amino acids. Here the CDR3 DNA reads TGTGCCAGCTCACCCGGACAGTTCCACGAGCAGTACTTC. Its protein is CASSPGQFHEQYF.

This rearrangement joins TRBV6-5 to TRBJ2-7; D is undetermined. Germline values: CDR1 MNHEY, CDR2 SVGAGI. V lost 4 bases to trimming and J lost 1 base, with 14 bases between them. The CDR3 has 15 amino acids. This CDR3 reads CASSSPGAASYEQYF. As DNA, the CDR3 is TGTGCCAGCAGTTCCCCAGGCGCCGCTTCCTACGAGCAGTACTTC.

This chain joins TRBV6-1 and TRBJ1-3; 9 nucleotides agree with TRBD1. The J segment lost 2 bases and the V segment lost 1 base, leaving 0 bases of the junction unmatched. The CDR3 is 15 amino acids. In germline, CDR1 is MNHNS, CDR2 SASEGT. Here the CDR3 reads CASSEGDRAGNTIYF. For the CDR3, the DNA is TGTGCCAGCAGTGAAGGGGACAGGGCTGGAAACACCATATATTTT.